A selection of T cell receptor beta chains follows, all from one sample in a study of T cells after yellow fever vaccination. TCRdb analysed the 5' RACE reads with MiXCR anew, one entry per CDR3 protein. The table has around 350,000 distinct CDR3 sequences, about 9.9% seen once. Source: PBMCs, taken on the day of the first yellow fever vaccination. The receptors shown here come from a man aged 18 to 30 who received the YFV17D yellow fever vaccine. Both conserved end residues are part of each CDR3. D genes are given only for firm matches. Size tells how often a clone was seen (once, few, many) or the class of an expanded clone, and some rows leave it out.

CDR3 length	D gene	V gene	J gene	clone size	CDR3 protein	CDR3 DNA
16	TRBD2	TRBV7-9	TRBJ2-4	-	CASSLGEHPGGNIQYF	TGTGCCAGCAGCTTAGGGGAGCACCCGGGGGGAAACATTCAGTACTTC
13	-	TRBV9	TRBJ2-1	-	CASSVSTSNEQFF	TGTGCCAGCAGCGTATCCACTAGCAATGAGCAGTTCTTC
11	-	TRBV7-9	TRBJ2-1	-	CASSHASEQFF	TGTGCCAGCAGCCATGCTAGTGAGCAGTTCTTC
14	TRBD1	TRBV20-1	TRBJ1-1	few	CSARDGHRGGWAFF	TGCAGTGCTAGAGATGGTCACAGGGGAGGGTGGGCTTTCTTT
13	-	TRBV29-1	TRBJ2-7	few	CSVEDLSGREQYF	TGCAGCGTTGAAGATCTTTCGGGGCGCGAGCAGTACTTC
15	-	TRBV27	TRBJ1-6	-	CASSPGGGRNSPLHF	TGTGCCAGCAGTCCCGGGGGGGGTAGGAATTCACCCCTCCACTTT
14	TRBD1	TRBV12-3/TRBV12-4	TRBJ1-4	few	CASSFGTALEKLFF	TGTGCCAGCAGTTTCGGGACAGCACTTGAAAAACTGTTTTTT
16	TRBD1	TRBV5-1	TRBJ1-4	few	CASSAPSTGGGEKLFF	TGCGCCAGCAGCGCGCCGTCGACAGGGGGTGGTGAAAAACTGTTTTTT
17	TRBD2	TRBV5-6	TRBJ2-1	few	CASSLPKGTIMVNEQFF	TGTGCCAGCAGCTTACCAAAAGGGACTATTATGGTCAATGAGCAGTTCTTC
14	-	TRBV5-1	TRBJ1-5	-	CASSLEGNGQPQHF	TGCGCCAGCAGCTTAGAGGGGAATGGGCAGCCCCAGCATTTT
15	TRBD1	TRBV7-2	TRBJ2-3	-	CASSSQGESTDTQYF	TGTGCCAGCAGCTCACAGGGGGAGTCCACAGATACGCAGTATTTT
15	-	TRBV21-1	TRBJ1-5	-	CASSNPRRTVVPQHF	TGTGCCAGCAGCAATCCCCGGCGGACAGTCGTCCCCCAGCATTTT
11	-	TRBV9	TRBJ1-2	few	CASSAQERYTF	TGTGCCAGCAGCGCACAGGAGCGTTACACCTTC
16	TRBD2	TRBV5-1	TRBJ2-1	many	CASSQAGLAGDNEQFF	TGCGCCAGCAGCCAGGCGGGACTAGCGGGGGACAATGAGCAGTTCTTC
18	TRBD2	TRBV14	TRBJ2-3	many	CASSQRPGLAGTTDTQYF	TGTGCCAGCAGCCAGCGCCCCGGACTAGCGGGGACCACAGATACGCAGTATTTT
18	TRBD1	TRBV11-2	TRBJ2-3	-	CASSLGNTRTGPTDTQYF	TGTGCCAGCAGCTTAGGCAATACCAGGACAGGGCCCACAGATACGCAGTATTTT
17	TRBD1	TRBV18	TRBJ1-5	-	CASSPRGQGRADQPQHF	TGTGCCAGCTCACCAAGGGGACAGGGGAGGGCTGATCAGCCCCAGCATTTT
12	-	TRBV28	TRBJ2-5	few	CAIAETRETQYF	TGTGCCATCGCTGAGACGAGGGAGACCCAGTACTTC
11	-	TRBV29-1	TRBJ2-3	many	CSVDMSDTQYF	TGCAGCGTTGATATGTCAGATACGCAGTATTTT
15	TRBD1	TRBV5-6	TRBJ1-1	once	CASSFSGQTNTEAFF	TGTGCCAGCAGCTTTTCGGGACAGACGAACACTGAAGCTTTCTTT
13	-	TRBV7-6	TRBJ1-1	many	CASSVQTGTEAFF	TGTGCCAGCAGCGTACAAACAGGGACCGAAGCTTTCTTT
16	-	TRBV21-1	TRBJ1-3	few	CASSNPRPSSGNTIYF	TGTGCCAGCAGCAACCCGAGGCCGAGCTCTGGAAACACCATATATTTT
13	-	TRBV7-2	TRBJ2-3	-	CASSLDGGPAQYF	TGTGCCAGCAGCTTAGATGGGGGGCCGGCGCAGTATTTT
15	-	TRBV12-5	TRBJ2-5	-	CASGSKDRAGETQYF	TGTGCTAGTGGTTCCAAAGACAGGGCGGGGGAGACCCAGTACTTC
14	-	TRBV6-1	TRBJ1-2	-	CASKSPGVPYGYTF	TGTGCCAGCAAATCCCCCGGGGTTCCCTATGGCTACACCTTC
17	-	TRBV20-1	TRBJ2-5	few	CSAESPGGAWPQETQYF	TGCAGTGCTGAGAGCCCTGGGGGCGCGTGGCCCCAAGAGACCCAGTACTTC
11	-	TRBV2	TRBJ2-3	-	CASHRTDTQYF	TGTGCCAGCCACCGCACCGATACGCAGTATTTT
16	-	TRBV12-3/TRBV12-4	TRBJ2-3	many	CASSPGGGHRTDTQYF	TGTGCCAGCAGTCCCGGCGGGGGACACCGCACAGATACGCAGTATTTT
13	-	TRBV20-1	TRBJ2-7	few	CSARDLTSYEQYF	TGCAGTGCTAGAGATCTCACCTCCTACGAGCAGTACTTC
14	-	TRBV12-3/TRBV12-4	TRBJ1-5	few	CASSRQGVIKPQHF	TGTGCCAGCAGTCGCCAGGGAGTAATCAAGCCCCAGCATTTT
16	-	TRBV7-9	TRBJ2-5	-	CASSFVGWSLQETQYF	TGTGCCAGCAGCTTCGTTGGCTGGAGCCTGCAAGAGACCCAGTACTTC
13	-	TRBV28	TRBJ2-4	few	CAAGALAKNIQYF	TGTGCCGCGGGTGCCCTAGCCAAAAACATTCAGTACTTC
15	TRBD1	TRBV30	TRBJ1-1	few	CAWSPVQGAITEAFF	TGTGCCTGGAGTCCAGTCCAGGGGGCCATCACTGAAGCTTTCTTT
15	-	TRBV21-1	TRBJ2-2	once	CASSSHGPLAGELFF	TGTGCCAGCAGCTCACACGGGCCTTTGGCCGGGGAGCTGTTTTTT
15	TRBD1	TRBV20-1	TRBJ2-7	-	CSAQIPGTGGHEQYF	TGCAGTGCCCAAATCCCCGGGACAGGGGGCCACGAGCAGTACTTC
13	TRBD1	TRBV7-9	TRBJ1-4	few	CASSTQGGEKLFF	TGTGCCAGCAGCACACAGGGGGGTGAAAAACTGTTTTTT
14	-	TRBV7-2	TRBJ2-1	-	CASSLSLTGNEQFF	TGTGCCAGCAGCCTGAGTTTAACAGGGAATGAGCAGTTCTTC
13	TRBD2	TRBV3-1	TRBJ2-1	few	CASSLGLTNEQFF	TGTGCCAGCAGCCTGGGACTAACGAATGAGCAGTTCTTC
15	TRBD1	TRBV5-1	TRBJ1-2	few	CASSFGTTGGYGYTF	TGCGCCAGCAGCTTTGGGACCACAGGGGGCTATGGCTACACCTTC
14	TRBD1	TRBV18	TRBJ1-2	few	CASSPGTGLYGYTF	TGTGCCAGCTCCCCCGGGACAGGGCTCTATGGCTACACCTTC
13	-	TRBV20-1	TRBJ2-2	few	CSGWGGASGELFF	TGCAGTGGGTGGGGGGGGGCGTCCGGGGAGCTGTTTTTT